This T cell receptor (beta chain) is drawn from a study of tumor-infiltrating lymphocytes in primary liver carcinoma. Study information: Resection treated the patients' primary liver carcinoma. About 3.5 to 8 million productive TCRbeta reads were obtained from the samples, with similar numbers across tissue types.

Details on this clonotype: Its antigen is unknown. A much larger clone lies one base from this, so it may be a read error.

CDR1 and CDR2 from the germline V gene are MDHEN and SYDVKM. CDR3 size: 17 residues. V shed 7 bases and J 3 bases; nucleotides not matched to a gene: 14. The input was around 0.5 ug total RNA; TCR beta cDNA was made from it with a constant-region primer. A slightly modified ARM-PCR protocol with three nested multiplex PCR rounds produced these TCR beta libraries. Primers for the first two PCR rounds were TRBV1-TRBV30 forward primers and a C-beta reverse primer (around 11 cycles per round). Each CDR3 protein gets one entry after TCRdb re-called the multiplex PCR reads with MiXCR. The sample has 200,000 or so distinct CDR3 sequences, about 65% seen once. Germline DNA was extracted alongside blood RNA, which was obtained from unsorted whole blood. Findings of the study overall: The bulk unsorted samples meant that CD4+ and CD8+ repertoires went uncompared. Blood trailed tumors significantly in top-250-clone fraction (p = 0.039).

Sequencing was performed on peripheral blood. The rearrangement uses TRBV28 and TRBJ1-5; 8 positions agree with TRBD1. The source of this sequence is a woman aged 55-70 years with primary liver carcinoma and hepatitis B virus infection. CDR3 coding DNA: TGTGCCAGCATCTCGGACAGGGAAGTCACTTTCAATCAGCCCCAGCATTTT. Protein: CASISDREVTFNQPQHF. Combining the CDR3 with reference TRBV28 and TRBJ1-5 gives the whole variable domain DVKVTQSSRYLVKRTGEKVFLECVQDMDHENMFWYRQDPGLGLRLIYFSYDVKMKEKGDIPEGYSVSREKKERFSLILESASTNQTSMYLCASISDREVTFNQPQHFGDGTRLSIL.